The 2 T cell receptor beta chains below were found in one sample sequenced in a study of blood T cell repertoires in COVID-19. The protocol was immunoSEQ multiplex PCR, while the TCRdb copy is restricted to in-frame clones and leaves out a portion. This sample carries 300,000 to 350,000 clones, around 87% of them seen once, and the ten largest clones take about 6%. The specimen sequenced was peripheral blood. The receptors were sampled from a woman between 45 and 65 years old with COVID-19, enrolled during active disease.

The V and J genes are TRBV11-2 and TRBJ2-1; 8 positions agree with TRBD1. There are 15 residues in the CDR3. V lost 1 base and J lost 5; bases outside the gene matches: 4. CDR1 and CDR2 (germline): SGHAT, FQNNGV. The chain's CDR3 is CASSLGQGLDNEQFF. The CDR3 region has the DNA TGTGCCAGCAGCTTAGGACAGGGGCTGGACAATGAGCAGTTCTTC.

The table lists this clone with a count of one. The chain employs TRBV6-5 and TRBJ2-5; possible D gene TRBD2, 5 bases. Trimming removed 11 bases at V and 2 bases at J, with 12 bases between. The CDR3 is 12 amino acids. Germline CDR1 is MNHEY and CDR2 is SVGAGI. CDR3 residues: CASRPGQETQYF. CDR3 DNA sequence: TGTGCCTCCCGTCCGGGGCAAGAGACCCAGTACTTC.